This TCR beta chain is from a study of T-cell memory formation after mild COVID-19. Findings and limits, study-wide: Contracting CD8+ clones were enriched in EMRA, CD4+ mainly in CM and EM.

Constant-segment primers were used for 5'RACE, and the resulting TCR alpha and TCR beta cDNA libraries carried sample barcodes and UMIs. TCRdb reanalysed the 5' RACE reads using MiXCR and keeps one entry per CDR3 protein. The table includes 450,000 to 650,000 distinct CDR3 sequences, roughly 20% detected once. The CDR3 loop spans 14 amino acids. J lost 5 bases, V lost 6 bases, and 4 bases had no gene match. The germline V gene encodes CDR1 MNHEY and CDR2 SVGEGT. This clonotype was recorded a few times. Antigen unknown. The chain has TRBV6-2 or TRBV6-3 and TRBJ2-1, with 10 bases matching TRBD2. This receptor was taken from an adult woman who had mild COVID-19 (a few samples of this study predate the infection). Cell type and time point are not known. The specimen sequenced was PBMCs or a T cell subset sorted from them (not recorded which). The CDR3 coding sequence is TGTGCCAGCAGGGTAGCGGGGGGACACAATGAGCAGTTCTTC. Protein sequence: CASRVAGGHNEQFF.